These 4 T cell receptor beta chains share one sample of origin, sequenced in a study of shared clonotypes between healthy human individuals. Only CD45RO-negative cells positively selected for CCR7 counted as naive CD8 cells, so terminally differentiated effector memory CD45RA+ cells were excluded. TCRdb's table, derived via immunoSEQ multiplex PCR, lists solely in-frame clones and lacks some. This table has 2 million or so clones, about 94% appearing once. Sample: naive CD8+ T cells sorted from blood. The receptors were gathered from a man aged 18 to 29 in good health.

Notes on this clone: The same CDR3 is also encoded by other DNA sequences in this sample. The CDR3 DNA is TGTGCCAGCAGCGAGGGACTAGCGGGCAATGAGCAGTTCTTC. This encodes CASSEGLAGNEQFF. The J gene is TRBJ2-1, the V gene TRBV2; TRBD2 aligns across 12 bases. From germline, CDR1 is SNHLY and CDR2 FYNNEI. Trimming removed 6 bases from V and 6 bases from J; junction bases left unmatched: 3. The CDR3 covers 14 residues.

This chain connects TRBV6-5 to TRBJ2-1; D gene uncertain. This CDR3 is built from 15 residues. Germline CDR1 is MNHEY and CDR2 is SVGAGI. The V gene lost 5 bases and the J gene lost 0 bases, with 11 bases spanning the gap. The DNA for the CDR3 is TGTGCCAGCAGTACAGATGTAAGCTCCTACAATGAGCAGTTCTTC. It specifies CASSTDVSSYNEQFF.

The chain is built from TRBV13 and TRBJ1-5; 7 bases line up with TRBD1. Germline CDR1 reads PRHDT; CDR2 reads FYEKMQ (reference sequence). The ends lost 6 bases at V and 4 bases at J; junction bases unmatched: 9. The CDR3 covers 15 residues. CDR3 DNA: TGTGCCAGCAGTATGTCCGGGACAGCTAATCAGCCCCAGCATTTT. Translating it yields CASSMSGTANQPQHF.

CDR3 residues: CSVEGHGDQETQYF. The CDR3 DNA is TGCAGCGTTGAAGGTCACGGGGATCAAGAGACCCAGTACTTC. The genes are TRBV29-1 and TRBJ2-5; tentative D call: TRBD2 (5 bases). This CDR3 is built from 14 residues. Germline V gene lookup returns CDR1 SQVTM and CDR2 ANQGSEA. V lost 1 base to trimming and J lost 2 bases, with 11 bases between them.